This T cell receptor beta chain was captured in a study of tumor-infiltrating lymphocytes in primary liver carcinoma (dated 2017 in TCRdb). With regard to the full study: Of the five patients, three men and two women aged 30 to 69 years, four had hepatocellular carcinoma and one had combined HCC and intrahepatic cholangiocarcinoma. TCRbeta repertoire sequencing covered approximately 35 specimens from 5 patients: around 25 tumor regions, 5 adjacent noncancerous liver tissues and 5 peripheral blood samples. For each liver tumor, the study sampled five regions along with adjacent normal tissue and blood, and applied TCRbeta repertoire sequencing, expression microarrays and whole-exome sequencing. Tumors of the five patients were stage T1-T3 N0M0 with maximum diameters of roughly 4 to 11 cm. Samples yielded roughly 3.65 to 7.13 million productive TCRbeta reads; read depth did not differ significantly between tissue types. High reproducibility was observed for the technical replicate repertoires, with mean shared-clone rates approximately 0.9 and correlation coefficients above 0.95. To link TCRbeta repertoire diversity to the local molecular phenotype, the roughly 24 tumor region samples were profiled with Agilent mRNA microarrays. Overall study outcomes, separate from this receptor: Bulk unsorted samples precluded comparing CD4+ and CD8+ T cell repertoires. Only about 7-24% of top clones were present in all five regions of a tumor, suggesting spatial heterogeneity of tumor-infiltrating T cells. Only five patients were included in the study, and the authors note that the findings should be validated in a larger study. Only the TCR beta chain was sequenced, which likely underestimates true repertoire diversity because unpaired alpha chains were not captured. The top 250 clones made up a significantly larger repertoire fraction in tumors than in blood (p = 0.039). Repertoire overlap was higher between tumor regions (mean around 36%) than tumor-adjacent (17%) or tumor-blood (14%) pairs, consistent with antigen-driven expansion.

This clonotype is characterized as medium-sized (0.01 to 0.1%). This clone's antigen is unknown. No base quality information exists; no much larger clone differs at one position. Starting from approximately 500 ng total RNA, TCRbeta-specific cDNA was produced by reverse transcription with a constant-region primer and ProtoScript II reverse transcriptase. TCRbeta libraries were built with three nested multiplex PCR rounds, a slightly modified ARM-PCR procedure. Each of the first two PCR rounds ran for nine to ten cycles and used multiplex TRBV1-TRBV30 forward primers together with a Cbeta reverse primer. Sample barcodes and Illumina adapters were attached in a final 25-cycle PCR using Deep VentR polymerase. Amplicons of 200-500 bp were gel-purified with a QIAquick gel extraction kit before sequencing. TCRbeta amplicons were sequenced on an Illumina HiSeq 2500 with 250-bp paired-end reads. As for the authors' bioinformatics: To recover full CDR3 sequences, reads were quality-trimmed using Trimmomatic v0.33 and paired reads were then merged using FLASH v1.2.11. MiGEC v1.2.1b assigned V, D and J germline segments to the rearranged TCRbeta sequences. Clonotype statistics, along with Shannon-Wiener diversity indices, were calculated using VDJtools v1.0.0. To cut down on sampling bias, every analysis after diversity analysis relied on just the 250 most abundant clonotypes from each sample. TCRdb reprocessing: public reads trimmed at Q25 with fastp, clones called with MiXCR, in-frame beta chains kept. Rows with one shared CDR3 protein collapse into an entry with the most common genes and DNA. The V and J calls shown here were made by TCRdb, not taken from the authors' results. The sample profile shows some 120,000 distinct CDR3 sequences; less than 80% of them were found once. The leading ten clones occupy over 7% of the sample.

CDR1 is given as SGHAT and CDR2 as FQNNGV, both from the germline V gene. Including the terminal cysteine and phenylalanine, the CDR3 comprises 14 residues. The retained sequence is limited to the CDR3, 42 bases, with the frame set at the first base. From V the trimming removes 5 bases and from J it removes 6 bases, while the gene matches leave 10 bases of the junction unaccounted for. Total RNA and DNA were co-extracted from around 18-30 mg of bulk tissue with the AllPrep DNA/RNA mini kit, without cell sorting. Between late 2015 and March 2016, 4 or 5 patients in China with histopathologically diagnosed primary liver carcinoma had surgical resection. Patients had chronic HBV infection and were treatment-naive at sampling. Each tumor was sampled at five spatially separated regions: the superior, inferior, left-lateral and right-lateral poles and the tumor centre. According to histology, viable tumor cells made up more than 80% of every tumor sample. Each fresh piece of tumor and adjacent tissue was cut in two, with one half stored in RNAlater at -80 degrees C and the other half sent for histology.

The receptor was derived from a woman in her sixties with primary liver carcinoma and hepatitis B virus infection. Source material: liver tumor tissue from sampling region 1. The cell subset or site tag for this specimen amounts to: tumor region T1, superior pole. The rearranged chain carries TRBV11-2 and TRBJ2-7, and TRBD2 matches 7 of the central bases. The DNA reads as follows: TGTGCCAGCAGCCCAAGCGGGACGGGTGCCGAGCAGTACTTC. The resulting protein is CASSPSGTGAEQYF.